A single sample is the source of the 9 T cell receptor beta chains below, sequenced in a study of early T cells in non-severe SARS-CoV-2 infection. TCRdb recomputed calls from the 5' RACE reads with MiXCR, one row per CDR3 protein. The sample lists more than 65,000 distinct CDR3 sequences, about 12% seen once, with around 1.3% in the top ten. The sample comprised whole blood. The receptors come from an adult who was a healthcare worker with PCR-confirmed SARS-CoV-2 infection or an uninfected control (not recorded which).

This clonotype was counted many times. The chain recombines TRBV27 with TRBJ1-5, with D uncertain. Trimming took off 1 base at V and 4 bases at J, with 5 bases between the two ends. This CDR3 contains 13 residues. In germline, CDR1 is MNHEY, CDR2 SMNVEV (reference sequence). CDR3 sequence reads: CASSLFHNQPQHF. The CDR3 DNA reads as TGTGCCAGCAGTTTATTCCATAATCAGCCCCAGCATTTT.

This clonotype was picked up many times. The chain has TRBV28 and TRBJ1-6; D is unclear. V gave up 6 bases and J gave up 7 bases, with 13 bases separating them. The CDR3 covers 14 residues. The germline V gene encodes CDR1 MDHEN and CDR2 SYDVKM. The CDR3 loop reads CASRGGPRNSPLHF. DNA of the CDR3: TGTGCCAGCAGAGGCGGGCCCAGGAATTCACCCCTCCACTTT.

This clonotype was found many times. The rearrangement uses TRBV3-1 and TRBJ1-2, with D possibly being TRBD1 (5 bases). Germline values: CDR1 LGHDT, CDR2 YNNKEL (reference sequence). This CDR3 has 12 amino acids. V was shortened by 11 bases and J by 7 bases, with 17 bases between the two germline ends. CDR3 sequence reads: CAHSQDSRGYTF. In DNA, the CDR3 is TGTGCCCACAGCCAAGACAGTCGTGGCTACACCTTC.

This clonotype has only a few counts. CDR3 nucleotides: TGTGCCAGCAGTCCTAAACAGGGGTTGTACACTGAAGCTTTCTTT. Its translation: CASSPKQGLYTEAFF. V usage is TRBV27 and J usage is TRBJ1-1, with 7 bases aligning to TRBD1. The J segment lost 3 bases and the V segment lost 5 bases, leaving 9 bases of the junction unmatched. The CDR3 covers 15 residues. CDR1 and CDR2 from the germline V gene are MNHEY and SMNVEV (reference sequence).

Ten or more counts support this clonotype. This chain uses TRBV10-3 with TRBJ2-7; TRBD1 aligns across 7 bases. J was trimmed by 0 bases and V by 0 bases; bases with no gene match: 5. Looked up from germline, CDR1 is ENHRY and CDR2 is SYGVKD. The CDR3 has 16 amino acids. The chain's CDR3 is CAISESWGQSSYEQYF. The CDR3 DNA sequence: TGTGCCATCAGTGAGTCGTGGGGACAGAGCTCCTACGAGCAGTACTTC.

This clonotype occurred many times. The chain employs TRBV7-2 and TRBJ2-1; 10 bases line up with TRBD1. CDR3 length: 16 residues. Germline V gene lookup returns CDR1 SGHTA and CDR2 FQGNSA. V shed 2 bases and J 4 bases; nucleotides not matched to a gene: 5. CDR3 bases: TGTGCCAGCAGCTTATGGGGACAGGGGAAATACAATGAGCAGTTCTTC. Amino acid sequence: CASSLWGQGKYNEQFF.

This clonotype appeared many times. The genes are TRBV7-9 and TRBJ2-1, with D perhaps TRBD1 (5 bases). Germline V gives CDR1 SEHNR, CDR2 FQNEAQ (reference sequence). This CDR3 spans 14 amino acids. V lost 1 base and J 6 bases, leaving 10 bases between the germline ends. CDR3 sequence (DNA): TGTGCCAGCAGCTTAGTCTCTGGGGCCAATGAGCAGTTCTTC. Translated: CASSLVSGANEQFF.

This clonotype was seen at least ten times. The chain combines TRBV6-2 or TRBV6-3 with TRBJ2-7, with unresolved D. The ends were cut back, 5 bases at V and 3 bases at J, with 8 bases in the middle. The CDR3 runs 12 residues. The germline V gene encodes CDR1 MNHEY and CDR2 SVGEGT. In DNA, the CDR3 is TGTGCCAGCAGTCCCGAAGACTACGAGCAGTACTTC. Its protein is CASSPEDYEQYF.

Of note for this clonotype: It may be a read error: a sequence one base away is much more abundant. The J gene is TRBJ2-3, the V gene TRBV6-2 or TRBV6-3; unclear D gene. CDR3 length equals 13 residues. CDR1 MNHEY and CDR2 SVGEGT come from the germline V gene. The CDR3 loop reads CAGSYGAADTQYF. Written as DNA, the CDR3 is TGTGCCGGCAGTTACGGCGCGGCAGATACGCAGTATTTT.